This T cell receptor beta chain was documented in a study of OX40 agonist ivuxolimab in advanced cancers. Systemic immunosuppression or autoimmune disease history was grounds to exclude patients. TCRdb's copy holds only in-frame clones and misses some; the assay was immunoSEQ multiplex PCR. Of fewer than 55,000 clones in the sample, approximately 90% were seen once. CDR3 length: 13 amino acids. Germline-derived CDR1 and CDR2 are SGHDT and YYEEEE. The trim removed 5 bases at V and 3 bases at J, leaving 3 bases unmatched. The sequenced sample was CD4+ or CD8+ T cells sorted from blood, obtained in a trial of the OX40 agonist ivuxolimab. The chain is built from TRBV5-6 and TRBJ2-5; 8 nucleotides match TRBD1. This TCR came from an adult with an advanced solid tumor such as melanoma, head and neck, liver or kidney cancer. For the CDR3, the DNA is TGTGCCAGCAGTCCACAGGGGGAAGAGACCCAGTACTTC. Amino acid sequence: CASSPQGEETQYF. Combining the CDR3 with reference TRBV5-6 and TRBJ2-5 gives the whole variable domain DAGVTQSPTHLIKTRGQQVTLRCSPKSGHDTVSWYQQALGQGPQFIFQYYEEEERQRGNFPDRFSGHQFPNYSSELNVNALLLGDSALYLCASSPQGEETQYFGPGTRLLVL.